This paragraph reports one T cell receptor (beta chain). What antigen it recognizes has not been identified. Nothing much larger sits one base from this clone, and base qualities are not available. At the junction V is shortened by 5 bases and J by 3 bases; bases outside the gene matches: 9. According to the germline V gene, CDR1 reads SGHNT and CDR2 reads YENEEA. The CDR3 sequence holds 15 residues, the cysteine and phenylalanine included. Only CDR3 DNA remains: 45 bases, in frame from the first base. This entry is derived from a study of PD-1 blockade in classical Hodgkin lymphoma (dated by TCRdb to between 2020 and 2021). Turning to the overall study: Nivolumab dosing was 3 mg/kg intravenously every 2 weeks, continuing until either disease progression or unacceptable toxicity. A peripheral blood immune signature of response to PD-1 blockade in classical Hodgkin lymphoma was defined using TCR beta sequencing and CyTOF. General conclusions and limits of the study: Patients starting nivolumab less than 1 year after ASCT had lower diversity and were excluded from later analyses to avoid confounding by immune reconstitution. By C4D1, a significant rise was seen in CD4+ TCR diversity but not in CD8+ TCR diversity (p=0.0027 vs p=0.16), and the rise was most apparent among complete responders (p=0.02). The study was limited to a single clinical trial cohort, and causes of repertoire differences, possibly disease activity or prior therapy, remained undefined. Baseline TCR diversity was reported as lower in newly diagnosed patients than in healthy donors, and lower still in relapsed/refractory patients. Trial patients with a complete response had baseline diversity similar to that of newly diagnosed patients, while partial responders and progressors had significantly lower diversity.

Reading the label with the study, this specimen's time point is: cycle 2 day 1 (C2D1) of nivolumab. Relapse after autologous stem cell transplantation had occurred in all trial patients, and cohorts A, B and C were distinguished by prior brentuximab vedotin exposure. The trial cohort comprised fewer than 65 patients with relapsed/refractory classical Hodgkin lymphoma whose best overall responses were complete response, partial response or progressive disease. Trial patients were treated with single-agent nivolumab in the multi-cohort phase II CheckMate 205 trial. Best overall response was determined by an independent review committee according to the 2007 International Working Group response criteria. Trial PBMCs were collected immediately before nivolumab initiation (C1D1) and during therapy at cycle 2 day 1 and cycle 4 day 1. Peripheral blood was collected in 8 mL Vacutainer Cell Preparation Tubes, from which PBMCs were isolated by centrifugation and then cryopreserved.

The Qiagen DNeasy kit was used to extract genomic DNA from unsorted PBMCs and from the negatively selected CD4+ and CD8+ fractions. Using primers that anneal to V and J segments, immunoSEQ multiplex PCR amplified the TCR beta CDR3 regions. A synthetic immune receptor repertoire was used to minimize amplification bias, and remaining bias was computationally removed after sequencing. The study's processing was this. Custom Python scripts were used to quantify repertoire diversity as the Shannon entropy index. Unsorted, CD4+ and CD8+ repertoires were analyzed separately, except in combined analyses where CD4+ and CD8+ sequences were merged in silico. Clonal expansion was defined as at least a 2-fold frequency increase after treatment relative to C1D1, with a pseudocount of 0.5 for undetected baseline clones. Clones with 0 or 1 copy at C1D1 were classified as singleton clones, and clones with 2 or more copies were classified as non-singleton clones. Clones expanded in unsorted samples were labelled as CD4+, CD8+ or unknown by matching protein sequences in sorted samples from the same patient. Wilcoxon tests on paired samples were used to test changes in diversity from C1D1 to C4D1. The clones in this table, taken by TCRdb from immuneACCESS, are in-frame only. Not every clone is retained; where verified, under half of the shortfall comes from an unresolved V gene, and the cause of the rest is unknown. That table supplies the V and J calls and clone size; D and trimming were determined from the DNA. In all, the sample holds approximately 90,000 clones, and around 90% of those were seen once. The ten largest clonotypes hold about 2.7% of the sample.

Rearrangement joined TRBV11-3 to TRBJ2-5, with 7 junctional bases fitting TRBD2. The sequenced sample was peripheral blood mononuclear cells (PBMCs), obtained before the second cycle of nivolumab. The receptor's source is a human donor with classical Hodgkin lymphoma. CDR3 loop: CASSPGWGGEETQYF. The DNA sequence follows: TGTGCCAGCAGCCCCGGCTGGGGGGGTGAAGAGACCCAGTACTTC.